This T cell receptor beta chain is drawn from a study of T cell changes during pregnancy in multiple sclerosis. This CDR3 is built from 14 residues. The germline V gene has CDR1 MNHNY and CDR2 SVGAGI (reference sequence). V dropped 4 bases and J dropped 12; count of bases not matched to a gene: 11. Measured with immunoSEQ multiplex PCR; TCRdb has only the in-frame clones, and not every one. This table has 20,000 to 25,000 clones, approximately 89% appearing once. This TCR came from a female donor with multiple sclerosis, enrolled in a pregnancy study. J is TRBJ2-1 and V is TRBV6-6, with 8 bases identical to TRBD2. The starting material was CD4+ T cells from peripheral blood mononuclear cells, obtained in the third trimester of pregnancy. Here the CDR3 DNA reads TGTGCCAGCAGTTCTAGCGGGCCGGGGGGCGGGCAGTTCTTC. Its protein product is CASSSSGPGGGQFF.